This TCR beta chain was observed in a study of T cells in localized non-small cell lung cancer. General study results and limits: Sequencing, confined to only one tumor region, leaves heterogeneity possible. Turning up in adjacent lung were a median around 60 of the top 100 tumor clones.

Sequenced by immunoSEQ multiplex PCR; TCRdb stores in-frame clones only, minus some. The sample lists 25,000 to 35,000 clones, 89% occurring once. This clone is a singleton in its sample. What it binds is unknown. Germline assignment: CDR1 SGHRS and CDR2 YFSETQ. The CDR3 spans 14 residues. The V end lost 4 bases, the J end lost 1 base, and 11 bases lay between the germline ends. This chain uses TRBV5-1 with TRBJ1-1, with D maybe TRBD1 (6 bases). Sequencing used peripheral blood, obtained before any cancer treatment. This TCR came from a woman between 35 and 70 years old with stage I lung adenocarcinoma. CDR3 protein: CASSGLGGNTEAFF. CDR3 DNA: TGCGCCAGCAGCGGGCTAGGGGGGAACACTGAAGCTTTCTTT.